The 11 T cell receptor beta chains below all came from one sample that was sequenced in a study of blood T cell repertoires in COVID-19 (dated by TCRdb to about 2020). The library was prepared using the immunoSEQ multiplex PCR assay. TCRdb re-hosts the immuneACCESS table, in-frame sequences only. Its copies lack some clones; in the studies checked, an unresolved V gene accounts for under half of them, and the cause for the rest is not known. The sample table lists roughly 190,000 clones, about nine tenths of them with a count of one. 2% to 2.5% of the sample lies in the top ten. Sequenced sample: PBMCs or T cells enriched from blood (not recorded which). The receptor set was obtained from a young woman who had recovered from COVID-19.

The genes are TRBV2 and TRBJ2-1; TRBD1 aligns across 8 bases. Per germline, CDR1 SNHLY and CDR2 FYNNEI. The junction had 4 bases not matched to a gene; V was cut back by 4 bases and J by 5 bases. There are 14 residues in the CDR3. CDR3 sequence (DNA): TGTGCCAGCAGTGGGCGGGACAGGAACAATGAGCAGTTCTTC. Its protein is CASSGRDRNNEQFF.

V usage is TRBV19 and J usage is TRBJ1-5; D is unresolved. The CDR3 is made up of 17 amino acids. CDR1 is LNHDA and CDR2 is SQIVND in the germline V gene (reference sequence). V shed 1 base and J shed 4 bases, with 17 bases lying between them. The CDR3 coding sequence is TGTGCCAGTAGTATAGCCACAGCGGGAGCATTGAATCAGCCCCAGCATTTT. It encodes CASSIATAGALNQPQHF. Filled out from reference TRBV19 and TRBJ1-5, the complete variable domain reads DGGITQSPKYLFRKEGQNVTLSCEQNLNHDAMYWYRQDPGQGLRLIYYSQIVNDFQKGDIAEGYSVSREKKESFPLTVTSAQKNPTAFYLCASSIATAGALNQPQHFGDGTRLSIL.

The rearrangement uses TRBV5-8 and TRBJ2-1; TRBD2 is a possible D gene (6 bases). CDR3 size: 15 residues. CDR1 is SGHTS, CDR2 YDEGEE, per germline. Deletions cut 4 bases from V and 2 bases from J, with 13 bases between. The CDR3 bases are TGTGCCAGCAGCCCCCGTTTAGCGGCCTACAATGAGCAGTTCTTC. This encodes CASSPRLAAYNEQFF.

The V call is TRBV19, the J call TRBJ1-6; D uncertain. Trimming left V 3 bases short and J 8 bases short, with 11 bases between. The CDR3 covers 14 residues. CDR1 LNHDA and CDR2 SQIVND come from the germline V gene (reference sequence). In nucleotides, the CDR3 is TGTGCCAGTAGTATCGGAGTACCTGATTCACCCCTCCACTTT. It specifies CASSIGVPDSPLHF.

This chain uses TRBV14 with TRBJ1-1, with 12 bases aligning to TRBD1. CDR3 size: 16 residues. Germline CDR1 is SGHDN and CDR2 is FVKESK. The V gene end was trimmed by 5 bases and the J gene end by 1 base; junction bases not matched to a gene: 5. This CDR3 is CASSWGQGAGNTEAFF. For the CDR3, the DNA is TGTGCCAGCAGCTGGGGACAGGGGGCAGGGAACACTGAAGCTTTCTTT.

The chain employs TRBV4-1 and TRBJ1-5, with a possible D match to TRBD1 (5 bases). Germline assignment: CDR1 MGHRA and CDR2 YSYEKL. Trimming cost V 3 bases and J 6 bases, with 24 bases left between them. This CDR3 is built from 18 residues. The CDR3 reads CASSQEAPGGGIRQPQHF. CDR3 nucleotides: TGCGCCAGCAGCCAGGAGGCACCGGGGGGAGGGATCCGTCAGCCCCAGCATTTT.

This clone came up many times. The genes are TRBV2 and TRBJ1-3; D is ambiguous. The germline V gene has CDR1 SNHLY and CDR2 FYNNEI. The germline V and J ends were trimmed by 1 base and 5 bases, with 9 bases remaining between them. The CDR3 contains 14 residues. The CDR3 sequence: CASSEGGNRNTIYF. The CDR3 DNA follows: TGTGCCAGCAGTGAAGGAGGGAACCGAAACACCATATATTTT.

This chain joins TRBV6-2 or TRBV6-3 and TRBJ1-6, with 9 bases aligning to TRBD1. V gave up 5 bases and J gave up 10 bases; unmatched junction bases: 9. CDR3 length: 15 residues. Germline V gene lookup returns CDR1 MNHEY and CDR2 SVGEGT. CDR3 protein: CASSDPGQGTSPLHF. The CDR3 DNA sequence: TGTGCCAGCAGTGACCCCGGACAGGGGACATCACCCCTCCACTTT.

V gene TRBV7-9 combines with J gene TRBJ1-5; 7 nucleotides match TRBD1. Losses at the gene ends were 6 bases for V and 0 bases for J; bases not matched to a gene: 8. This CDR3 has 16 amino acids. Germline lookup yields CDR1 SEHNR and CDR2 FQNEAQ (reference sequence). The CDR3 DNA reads TGTGCCAGCAGTCGCCAGGGACAGAATAGCAATCAGCCCCAGCATTTT. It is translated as CASSRQGQNSNQPQHF.

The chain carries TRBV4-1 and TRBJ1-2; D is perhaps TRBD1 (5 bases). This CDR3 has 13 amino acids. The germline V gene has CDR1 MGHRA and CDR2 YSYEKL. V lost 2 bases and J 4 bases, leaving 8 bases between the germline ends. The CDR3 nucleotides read TGCGCCAGCAGCCAAACAGGCGCCTATGGCTACACCTTC. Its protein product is CASSQTGAYGYTF.

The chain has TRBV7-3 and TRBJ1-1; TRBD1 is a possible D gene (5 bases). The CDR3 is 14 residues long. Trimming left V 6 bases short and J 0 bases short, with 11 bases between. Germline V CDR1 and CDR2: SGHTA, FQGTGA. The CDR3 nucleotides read TGTGCCAGCAGTCAGCAGGGTATGAACACTGAAGCTTTCTTT. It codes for CASSQQGMNTEAFF.